This T cell receptor beta chain was sequenced during a study of blood T cell repertoires in COVID-19. The germline CDR1 and CDR2 sequences are MDHEN and SYDVKM. Trimming took off 2 bases at V and 4 bases at J, with 11 bases between the two ends. The CDR3 spans 14 residues. The age range of participants was about 18 to 95 years, with residence in more than 20 US areas. Participants' reported clinical history set cohort assignment. The data were produced by immunoSEQ multiplex PCR, yet TCRdb's version contains in-frame clones alone and is incomplete. The sample includes approximately 230,000 clones, 80% to 90% seen only once; the top ten take roughly a sixth.

This TCR was recovered from a man aged 18-30 years who had recovered from COVID-19. The sequenced sample was PBMCs or T cells enriched from blood (not recorded which). The chain recombines TRBV28 with TRBJ1-1; D is possibly TRBD1 (5 bases). CDR3 nucleotide sequence: TGTGCCAGCAGTTTAGCAGGGAAGGGCACTGAAGCTTTCTTT. This gives the protein CASSLAGKGTEAFF.